This TCR beta chain was documented in a study of T cells in tuberculosis. Study context: Sequenced TCRs come from CD1B-GMM tetramer-binding T cells.

Concerning this clone: What it recognizes is unknown.

Libraries were prepared by immunoSEQ multiplex PCR; TCRdb keeps only in-frame clonotypes and omits some of them. This table has about 33,000 clones, 95% to 96% appearing once. With 2 bases clipped from V and 8 bases from J, the junction kept 5 bases outside the gene matches. Germline values: CDR1 LNHDA, CDR2 SQIVND (reference sequence). The length of the CDR3 is 14 residues. At study entry, adolescents had tuberculin skin tests and IGRA screening. Overall study results and limits: Classification accuracy was over 85% (AUROC approximately 0.9) with the GMM-specific repertoire. Active tuberculosis patients had shorter CDR3-alpha; the beta difference was nonsignificant.

The receptor comes from a donor between 5 and 29 years old with latent tuberculosis or without tuberculosis infection. The sequencing input was PBMCs. The chain is built from TRBV19 and TRBJ2-1, with 8 bases fitting TRBD2. This CDR3 is CASSIPGLGYEQFF. The CDR3 DNA reads as TGTGCCAGTAGTATACCGGGACTAGGCTATGAGCAGTTCTTC.